This T cell receptor beta chain emerged from a study of T cell responses to AZD1222 COVID-19 vaccine. Whole-study results and caveats: The donor group comprised mostly white British people and more females; the analysis possibly underestimated clonal diversity.

Points on this clone: Its antigen remains unknown. The junction does not match germline at one end; this may be a read error.

Clones were read by immunoSEQ multiplex PCR, and TCRdb kept only the in-frame ones, dropping some. The data show about 160,000 clones, 80% to 90% seen once. The source of this sequence is an adult in good health. The sample in question was peripheral blood, obtained on day 0 of AZD1222 vaccination.

The CDR3 sequence: CASSLTGYTYNEQFF. The CDR3 DNA reads as TGTGCCAGCAGCCTAACAGGTTATACTTACAATGAGCAGTTCTTC. The rearrangement uses TRBV7-3 and TRBJ2-1, with D perhaps matching TRBD1 (5 bases). Germline CDR1 is SGHTA and CDR2 is FQGTGA. CDR3 length equals 15 residues.